This T cell receptor beta chain comes out of a study of CD8+ T cells in alopecia areata. Across the study: Tofacitinib administration to treated patients was oral, at 5 to 10 mg twice daily. Regarding the study as a whole: Among the cells sequenced in scalp samples are also the resident alphabeta T cells of normal skin. More clonal than normal scalp was lesional scalp, particularly alopecia totalis/universalis.

Treatment: oral pan-JAK inhibitor, 5-10 mg twice daily. As to this clone: The antigen is undetermined.

RNA was isolated and reverse transcribed to cDNA, the sequencing template. TCRdb keeps only in-frame clones here, not all; method: immunoSEQ multiplex PCR. The table has around 300,000 clones, roughly 63% seen once; the top ten hold around 0.84%. The starting material was CD4+ T cells sorted from blood, obtained between weeks 51 and 52, from a patient treated with tofacitinib. The source of this sequence is a human donor with alopecia areata.

In DNA, the CDR3 is TGTGCCAGCAGCTTGACCCCTCCAGAGACCCAGTACTTC. Translating gives CASSLTPPETQYF. The chain carries TRBV5-4 and TRBJ2-5; D not resolved. V was shortened by 1 base and J by 4 bases, with 8 bases between the two germline ends. Germline V gene sequence: CDR1 SGHNT, CDR2 YYREEE (reference sequence). CDR3 length: 13 residues.